This T cell receptor beta chain was found in a study of blood T cells in healthy people across ages. The study, taken as a whole, reports: Because sorting was not performed, PBMCs prevented conclusive naive versus antigen-experienced comparison.

A J-beta primer mix and a sample-barcoded 5' primer were used in a second PCR of about 7 to 12 cycles. TCRdb reprocessed the 5' RACE reads via MiXCR and lists one record per CDR3 protein. Among 750,000 to 950,000 distinct CDR3 sequences, less than 70% were seen once, and the ten largest hold about two fifths. The donors, aged roughly 6 to 90, were healthy Caucasians from Russia. Collection of ten milliliters of peripheral blood was performed for each donor. The CDR3 spans 16 residues. Trimming removed 4 bases from V and 4 bases from J; junction bases left unmatched: 6. Germline V gene lookup returns CDR1 LGHDT and CDR2 YNNKEL (reference sequence). Worth noting for this clonotype: The antigen is undetermined.

Sequencing was performed on blood. The chain is built from TRBV3-1 and TRBJ2-5, with 13 bases fitting TRBD2. The sequence derives from a man of 80 years or more in good health. The CDR3 region is CASSPTSGRAGETQYF. CDR3 nucleotides: TGTGCCAGCAGCCCCACTAGCGGGAGGGCCGGAGAGACCCAGTACTTC.